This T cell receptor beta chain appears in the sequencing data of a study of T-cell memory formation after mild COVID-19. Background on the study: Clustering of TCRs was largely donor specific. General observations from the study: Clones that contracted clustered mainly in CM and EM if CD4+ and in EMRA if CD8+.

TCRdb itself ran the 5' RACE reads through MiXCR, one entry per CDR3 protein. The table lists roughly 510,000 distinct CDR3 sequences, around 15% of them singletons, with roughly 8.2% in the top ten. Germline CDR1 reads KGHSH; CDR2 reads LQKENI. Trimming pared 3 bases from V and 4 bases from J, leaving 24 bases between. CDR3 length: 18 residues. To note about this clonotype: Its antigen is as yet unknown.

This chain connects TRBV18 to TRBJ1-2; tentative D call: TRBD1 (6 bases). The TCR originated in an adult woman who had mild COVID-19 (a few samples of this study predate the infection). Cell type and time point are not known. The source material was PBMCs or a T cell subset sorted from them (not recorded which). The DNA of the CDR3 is TGTGCCAGCTCACCTTCACCGCCTGGAGGGGGGCTAAGCTATGGCTACACCTTC. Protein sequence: CASSPSPPGGGLSYGYTF.